Presented here are 29 T cell receptor beta chains from one specimen sequenced in a study of blood T cell repertoires in COVID-19. Using immunoSEQ multiplex PCR, the repertoire was profiled, and TCRdb retains in-frame clones only, with some absent. The table includes 150,000 to 200,000 clones, more than 85% detected once. Sequencing used PBMCs or T cells enriched from blood (not recorded which). These receptors came from a woman in her 40s in a cohort exposed to, infected with or recovered from COVID-19 (not recorded which).

This rearrangement joins TRBV5-1 to TRBJ1-1; D uncertain. Trimming removed 0 bases from V and 3 bases from J, with 9 bases in between. The CDR3 sequence is 14 residues long. In germline, CDR1 is SGHRS, CDR2 YFSETQ. The CDR3 DNA reads TGCGCCAGCAGCTTGGATTCGGCGGACACTGAAGCTTTCTTT. Amino acid sequence: CASSLDSADTEAFF. Looking up the rest from reference TRBV5-1 and TRBJ1-1 gives the full variable domain: KAGVTQTPRYLIKTRGQQVTLSCSPISGHRSVSWYQQTPGQGLQFLFEYFSETQRNKGNFPGRFSGRQFSNSRSEMNVSTLELGDSALYLCASSLDSADTEAFFGQGTRLTVV.

The chain carries TRBV11-3 and TRBJ2-3; no firm D call. Germline V gives CDR1 SGHNT, CDR2 YENEEA. Deletions cut 3 bases from V and 2 bases from J, with 21 bases between. This CDR3 contains 18 residues. The CDR3 sequence is CASSFFLARQVFTDTQYF. CDR3 nucleotides: TGTGCCAGCAGCTTCTTCCTCGCTAGGCAAGTCTTCACAGATACGCAGTATTTT. Looking up the rest from reference TRBV11-3 and TRBJ2-3 gives the full variable domain: EAGVVQSPRYKIIEKKQPVAFWCNPISGHNTLYWYLQNLGQGPELLIRYENEEAVDDSQLPKDRFSAERLKGVDSTLKIQPAELGDSAVYLCASSFFLARQVFTDTQYFGPGTRLTVL.

The chain uses TRBV6-2 or TRBV6-3 and TRBJ1-1; no clear D. This CDR3 comprises 15 residues. V was trimmed by 4 bases and J by 5 bases, leaving 17 bases between them. Germline CDR1 MNHEY, CDR2 SVGEGT. CDR3 protein: CASSWGLGGRTEAFF. CDR3 DNA: TGTGCCAGCAGTTGGGGTTTAGGAGGGAGAACTGAAGCTTTCTTT.

This rearrangement joins TRBV29-1 to TRBJ2-7; TRBD1 might be the D (5 bases). Germline values: CDR1 SQVTM, CDR2 ANQGSEA. V lost 4 bases to trimming and J lost 0 bases, with 10 bases between them. The CDR3 spans 13 residues. The DNA for the CDR3 is TGCAGCGTTGTGGGCGGACACTCCTACGAGCAGTACTTC. Its translation: CSVVGGHSYEQYF.

This chain connects TRBV3-1 (or the pseudogene TRBV3-2) to TRBJ2-7; 14 bases agree with TRBD2. The CDR3 totals 18 residues. Trimming cost V 4 bases and J 0 bases; bases outside gene matches: 8. Germline CDR1 LGHDT, CDR2 YNNKEL (reference sequence). CDR3 sequence reads: CASSPGTSGGLSSYEQYF. CDR3 nucleotide sequence: TGTGCCAGCAGCCCGGGGACTAGCGGGGGCCTAAGCTCCTACGAGCAGTACTTC.

This clone appeared once. The V and J genes are TRBV7-9 and TRBJ1-4; the D is unclear. Deletions cut 4 bases from V and 7 bases from J, with 16 bases between. This CDR3 spans 15 amino acids. CDR1 SEHNR and CDR2 FQNEAQ come from the germline V gene (reference sequence). CDR3 bases: TGTGCCAGCAGCTCTGTCGGGATTATGGGTGAAAAACTGTTTTTT. Translating gives CASSSVGIMGEKLFF.

V is TRBV2 and J is TRBJ2-1; D gene ambiguous. Germline-derived CDR1 and CDR2 are SNHLY and FYNNEI. The V and J ends lost 4 bases and 4 bases respectively, with 8 bases between them. The CDR3 spans 13 residues. The CDR3 spells CASSVSRYNEQFF. Here the CDR3 DNA reads TGTGCCAGCAGTGTCTCCAGGTACAATGAGCAGTTCTTC. The variable domain in full, with the rest retrieved from reference TRBV2 and TRBJ2-1, is EPEVTQTPSHQVTQMGQEVILRCVPISNHLYFYWYRQILGQKVEFLVSFYNNEISEKSEIFDDQFSVERPDGSNFTLKIRSTKLEDSAMYFCASSVSRYNEQFFGPGTRLTVL.

The V gene is TRBV5-8, the J gene TRBJ1-2; D uncertain. The V end lost 2 bases, the J end lost 3 bases, and 14 bases lay between the germline ends. This CDR3 comprises 15 residues. The germline CDR1 and CDR2 sequences are SGHTS and YDEGEE. CDR3 in DNA: TGTGCCAGCAGCTTATGGGCTACGGCAGACTATGGCTACACCTTC. Translated, it gives CASSLWATADYGYTF.

J is TRBJ2-7 and V is TRBV5-6, with 9 bases aligning to TRBD1. Germline V lookup: CDR1 SGHDT, CDR2 YYEEEE. CDR3 size: 19 residues. The J segment lost 1 base and the V segment lost 4 bases, leaving 18 bases of the junction unmatched. The CDR3 DNA follows: TGTGCCAGCAGCGCGCTAGCCGGGTACAGGGGGCTAGAGTCCTACGAGCAGTACTTC. As protein: CASSALAGYRGLESYEQYF.

The V and J genes are TRBV11-2 and TRBJ1-6, with 11 bases lining up with TRBD1. After removal of 5 bases from V and 9 bases from J, the junction contained 6 bases not matched to a gene. Germline lookup yields CDR1 SGHAT and CDR2 FQNNGV. The CDR3 runs to 15 residues. The CDR3 here is CASSTGTGGGSPLHF. The CDR3 DNA is TGTGCCAGCAGCACCGGGACAGGGGGGGGTTCACCCCTCCACTTT.

This clone was observed once. The chain is built from TRBV19 and TRBJ2-7; 7 nucleotides match TRBD1. Germline CDR1 LNHDA, CDR2 SQIVND (reference sequence). This CDR3 is built from 14 residues. V was clipped by 3 bases and J by 2 bases; unmatched bases: 4. CDR3 coding DNA: TGTGCCAGTAGTATGCTGCAGGGGGCCTACGAGCAGTACTTC. Its translation: CASSMLQGAYEQYF. The whole variable domain, filled in from reference TRBV19 and TRBJ2-7, reads DGGITQSPKYLFRKEGQNVTLSCEQNLNHDAMYWYRQDPGQGLRLIYYSQIVNDFQKGDIAEGYSVSREKKESFPLTVTSAQKNPTAFYLCASSMLQGAYEQYFGPGTRLTVT.

Only one count was recorded for this clone. The V gene is TRBV6-5, the J gene TRBJ2-5, with 7 bases aligning to TRBD2. The CDR3 extends over 16 amino acids. The V and J ends lost 0 bases and 2 bases, in that order; junction bases with no gene match: 6. From germline, CDR1 is MNHEY and CDR2 SVGAGI. CDR3 sequence (DNA): TGTGCCAGCAGTTACTCCCCAATAGCGGGTCAAGAGACCCAGTACTTC. It specifies CASSYSPIAGQETQYF.

The chain's CDR3 is CAIRAGPDDEQYF. CDR3 sequence (DNA): TGTGCCATCAGGGCGGGCCCTGACGACGAGCAGTACTTC. J is TRBJ2-7 and V is TRBV10-3, with D possibly matching TRBD2 (5 bases). This CDR3 contains 13 residues. Germline CDR1 reads ENHRY; CDR2 reads SYGVKD. V lost 6 bases and J lost 5, with 14 bases in between.

The chain uses TRBV2 and TRBJ2-3; D is ambiguous. The CDR3 spans 16 residues. Germline CDR1 is SNHLY and CDR2 is FYNNEI. Trimming shortened V by 7 bases and J by 1 base, and 18 bases separated the two germline ends. Here the CDR3 reads CASMVLVGAGTDTQYF. Written as DNA, the CDR3 is TGTGCCAGCATGGTACTCGTGGGCGCAGGCACAGATACGCAGTATTTT. Based on the CDR3 plus reference TRBV2 and TRBJ2-3, the full variable domain is EPEVTQTPSHQVTQMGQEVILRCVPISNHLYFYWYRQILGQKVEFLVSFYNNEISEKSEIFDDQFSVERPDGSNFTLKIRSTKLEDSAMYFCASMVLVGAGTDTQYFGPGTRLTVL.

This clone showed up just a few times. J is TRBJ2-1 and V is TRBV6-4; D call uncertain. This CDR3 comprises 13 residues. The V gene lost 5 bases and the J gene lost 5 bases, with 10 bases spanning the gap. CDR1 and CDR2 (germline): MRHNA, SNTAGT. The DNA of the CDR3 is TGTGCCAGCAGTCTACAGACACACAATGAGCAGTTCTTC. Residues: CASSLQTHNEQFF.

The chain carries TRBV12-5 and TRBJ2-7, with a weak D call TRBD1 (5 bases). Trimming left V 1 base short and J 7 bases short, with 29 bases between. The germline gives CDR1 LGHNT, CDR2 FRNRAP. The CDR3 has 19 residues. DNA of the CDR3: TGTGCTAGTGGTTTGGACCAAGGGGAATTTTACAGCAAAATAGGGGAGCAGTACTTC. Encoded protein: CASGLDQGEFYSKIGEQYF.

This clone showed up just a few times. The chain links TRBV15 to TRBJ1-6; the D is unclear. CDR1 and CDR2 from the germline V gene are LNHNV and YYDKDF (reference sequence). CDR3 length equals 15 residues. The V end was cut by 1 base, the J end by 8 bases, with 12 bases between. CDR3 sequence: CATSRGGKQDSPLHF. The CDR3 nucleotides read TGTGCCACCAGCAGAGGTGGCAAACAAGATTCACCCCTCCACTTT.

The chain is built from TRBV5-1 and TRBJ2-3; 9 nucleotides line up with TRBD1. This CDR3 is 16 amino acids long. The junction had 8 bases not matched to a gene; V was cut back by 3 bases and J by 3 bases. Germline V CDR1 and CDR2: SGHRS, YFSETQ. CDR3 region: CASSSLGTGRTDTQYF. For the CDR3, the DNA is TGCGCCAGCAGCTCCCTCGGGACAGGGAGGACAGATACGCAGTATTTT.

CDR3 sequence reads: CASSIVGGATGELFF. CDR3 DNA: TGTGCCAGTAGTATCGTTGGGGGCGCAACCGGGGAGCTGTTTTTT. V usage is TRBV19 and J usage is TRBJ2-2, with D tentatively TRBD1 (6 bases). Germline values: CDR1 LNHDA, CDR2 SQIVND (reference sequence). CDR3 length: 15 amino acids. Between the trimmed V and J ends, which lost 3 bases and 5 bases, there was a span of 13 bases.

This chain uses TRBV27 with TRBJ2-3; maybe TRBD1 (6 bases). Between the trimmed V and J ends, which lost 3 bases and 1 base, there was a span of 11 bases. This CDR3 is built from 15 residues. CDR1 is MNHEY, CDR2 SMNVEV, per germline (reference sequence). CDR3 bases: TGTGCCAGCAGTTTCCACAGGGATCGCACAGATACGCAGTATTTT. It translates to CASSFHRDRTDTQYF.

The chain recombines TRBV12-3 or TRBV12-4 with TRBJ1-2; the D gene is possibly TRBD1 (5 bases). This CDR3 contains 13 residues. V lost 5 bases to trimming and J lost 3 bases, with 10 bases between them. Written as DNA, the CDR3 is TGTGCCAGCAGTGCCGACAGCGACTATGGCTACACCTTC. Its protein product is CASSADSDYGYTF.

This clone came up once. V is TRBV20-1 and J is TRBJ1-2; D is uncertain. The CDR3 extends over 11 amino acids. Trimming shortened V by 1 base and J by 6 bases, and 6 bases separated the two germline ends. CDR1 is DFQATT and CDR2 is SNEGSKA in the germline V gene (reference sequence). CDR3 region: CSARARNGYTF. The CDR3 bases are TGCAGTGCTAGAGCGAGAAATGGCTACACCTTC.

The CDR3 nucleotides read TGTGCCACCAGTGAATATAGCGGGGGAGGTCCCGGGGAGCTGTTTTTT. Its protein product is CATSEYSGGGPGELFF. V is TRBV24-1 and J is TRBJ2-2; 9 bases match TRBD2. CDR1 is KGHDR, CDR2 SFDVKD, per germline. Germline trimming cut 4 bases from V and 6 bases from J; bases unmatched to any gene: 8. The CDR3 sequence is 16 residues long.

The chain carries TRBV7-9 and TRBJ2-7; D is undetermined. The CDR3 spans 15 residues. Trimming took off 5 bases at V and 5 bases at J, with 19 bases between the two ends. Germline CDR1 is SEHNR and CDR2 is FQNEAQ (reference sequence). This CDR3 reads CASSPLRFYYHEQYF. Here the CDR3 DNA reads TGTGCCAGCAGCCCCTTAAGGTTCTACTACCACGAGCAGTACTTC.

The genes are TRBV7-7 and TRBJ2-5; D ambiguous. Germline CDR1 SSHAT, CDR2 FNYEAQ (reference sequence). V shed 5 bases and J shed 7 bases, with 23 bases lying between them. This CDR3 spans 16 amino acids. CDR3 protein: CASSPGPGSTSGTQYF. The CDR3 DNA follows: TGTGCCAGCAGCCCCGGTCCCGGGTCAACGAGTGGGACCCAGTACTTC.

The chain carries TRBV9 and TRBJ2-3; D gene unclear. V lost 2 bases and J lost 4, with 14 bases in between. Germline loops: CDR1 SGDLS, CDR2 YYNGEE. The CDR3 contains 15 residues. The DNA for the CDR3 is TGTGCCAGCAGCGTTTACGGGTTGGTGGCAGATACGCAGTATTTT. Translating it yields CASSVYGLVADTQYF.

The chain recombines TRBV4-2 with TRBJ2-7, with 9 bases identical to TRBD2. The CDR3 covers 15 residues. Per the germline V gene, CDR1 is LGHNA and CDR2 is YNFKEQ. The V gene end was trimmed by 1 base and the J gene end by 2 bases; junction bases not matched to a gene: 3. The CDR3: CASSQAVAGAYEQYF. The CDR3 region has the DNA TGTGCCAGCAGCCAAGCGGTAGCGGGGGCCTACGAGCAGTACTTC.

The chain combines TRBV5-5 with TRBJ1-1; TRBD1 might be the D (5 bases). Trimming took off 4 bases at V and 4 bases at J, with 17 bases between the two ends. The CDR3 extends over 15 amino acids. Germline V gene sequence: CDR1 SGHKS, CDR2 YYEKEE (reference sequence). The CDR3 spells CASSGNNAGGTEAFF. The DNA for the CDR3 is TGTGCCAGCAGCGGCAACAACGCCGGGGGCACTGAAGCTTTCTTT.

This chain joins TRBV7-9 and TRBJ1-5; 8 bases agree with TRBD1. V lost 4 bases and J lost 0; bases outside the gene matches: 5. Germline V gives CDR1 SEHNR, CDR2 FQNEAQ (reference sequence). The CDR3 sequence is 16 residues long. CDR3 sequence reads: CASSSTGDYSNQPQHF. CDR3 DNA: TGTGCCAGCAGCTCGACAGGGGACTATAGCAATCAGCCCCAGCATTTT.